This entry lists 18 T cell receptor beta chains sequenced from one sample in a study of shared clonotypes between healthy human individuals. TCRdb keeps only in-frame clones here, not all; method: immunoSEQ multiplex PCR. The sample gives hundreds of thousands of clones, around four fifths of which show up once; 1.5% to 2% is in the top ten. The sample comprised memory CD4+ T cells sorted from blood. As for subset: CD45RA-negative fraction. The receptor set was obtained from a woman in her thirties in good health.

This clone was counted between two and nine times. V usage is TRBV9 and J usage is TRBJ1-3; D call uncertain. The V and J ends lost 3 bases and 1 base respectively, with 8 bases between them. The CDR3 has 14 amino acids. Germline V lookup: CDR1 SGDLS, CDR2 YYNGEE. CDR3 bases: TGTGCCAGCAGCGAAGCTTTTTCTGGAAACACCATATATTTT. Translated: CASSEAFSGNTIYF. Full variable domain (remainder filled in from reference TRBV9 and TRBJ1-3): DSGVTQTPKHLITATGQRVTLRCSPRSGDLSVYWYQQSLDQGLQFLIQYYNGEERAKGNILERFSAQQFPDLHSELNLSSLELGDSALYFCASSEAFSGNTIYFGEGSWLTVV.

A single count supports this clone. This sequence joins TRBV5-6 and TRBJ1-3; weak D call: TRBD1 (5 bases). The CDR3 contains 17 residues. Germline CDR1 SGHDT, CDR2 YYEEEE. Trimming removed 1 base at V and 0 bases at J, with 14 bases between. CDR3 loop: CASSLYPTARSGNTIYF. In nucleotides, the CDR3 is TGTGCCAGCAGCTTGTACCCGACAGCGCGCTCTGGAAACACCATATATTTT.

The rearrangement joins TRBV7-6 to TRBJ1-1; D gene uncertain. V lost 2 bases, J lost 3 bases, and 7 bases lay in between. Germline V gives CDR1 SGHVS, CDR2 FNYEAQ. This CDR3 spans 13 amino acids. The CDR3 nucleotides read TGTGCCAGCAGCTTACAAGCTTACACTGAAGCTTTCTTT. Its protein product is CASSLQAYTEAFF. The full variable domain, in which reference TRBV7-6 and TRBJ1-1 provide the parts outside the CDR3, is GAGVSQSPRYKVTKRGQDVALRCDPISGHVSLYWYRQALGQGPEFLTYFNYEAQQDKSGLPNDRFSAERPEGSISTLTIQRTEQRDSAMYRCASSLQAYTEAFFGQGTRLTVV.

With respect to this clone: Other DNA sequences from this sample encode an identical CDR3 as well. V is TRBV5-4 and J is TRBJ2-5; TRBD1 aligns across 8 bases. Trimming took 4 bases from V and 1 from J; bases not matched to a gene: 3. Germline V CDR1 and CDR2: SGHNT, YYREEE (reference sequence). This CDR3 spans 14 amino acids. The CDR3 coding sequence is TGTGCCAGCAGCCCAGGACAGGGCCAAGAGACCCAGTACTTC. As protein: CASSPGQGQETQYF.

V usage is TRBV18 and J usage is TRBJ1-1; TRBD1 matches 7 bases. Germline loops: CDR1 KGHSH, CDR2 LQKENI. Trimming removed 2 bases from V and 2 bases from J; junction bases left unmatched: 11. The CDR3 loop spans 17 amino acids. The DNA of the CDR3 is TGTGCCAGCTCACCAGCGGCAGGGGGTAGGGTTAACACTGAAGCTTTCTTT. Translating gives CASSPAAGGRVNTEAFF. The whole variable domain, filled in from reference TRBV18 and TRBJ1-1, reads NAGVMQNPRHLVRRRGQEARLRCSPMKGHSHVYWYRQLPEEGLKFMVYLQKENIIDESGMPKERFSAEFPKEGPSILRIQQVVRGDSAAYFCASSPAAGGRVNTEAFFGQGTRLTVV.

This clone showed up just once. The chain is built from TRBV2 and TRBJ1-2, with D maybe TRBD1 (5 bases). CDR3 length equals 12 residues. V was pared by 4 bases and J by 6 bases, with 9 bases between. Germline V gene sequence: CDR1 SNHLY, CDR2 FYNNEI. CDR3 residues: CASSVEGHGYTF. The CDR3 coding sequence is TGTGCCAGCAGTGTGGAGGGGCATGGCTACACCTTC.

The chain has TRBV19 and TRBJ2-7, with D unresolved. Trimming cost V 3 bases and J 2 bases, with 5 bases left between them. Germline CDR1 reads LNHDA; CDR2 reads SQIVND (reference sequence). The CDR3 covers 12 residues. The CDR3 sequence is CASSMGAYEQYF. CDR3 nucleotides: TGTGCCAGTAGTATGGGCGCCTACGAGCAGTACTTC.

The V gene is TRBV5-4, the J gene TRBJ2-7; 7 bases map to TRBD1. The germline V gene has CDR1 SGHNT and CDR2 YYREEE (reference sequence). V shed 0 bases, J shed 6 bases, and the junction held 6 bases outside the gene matches. This CDR3 is built from 14 residues. The CDR3 spells CASSLGTGNGEQYF. The CDR3 DNA reads TGTGCCAGCAGCTTGGGGACAGGAAACGGCGAGCAGTACTTC.

The chain employs TRBV5-1 and TRBJ1-1; D perhaps matches TRBD1 (5 bases). The CDR3 spans 13 residues. Germline CDR1 is SGHRS and CDR2 is YFSETQ. The V and J ends lost 0 bases and 11 bases respectively, with 14 bases between them. The CDR3 DNA reads as TGCGCCAGCAGCTTGGATGAGAGGGGAAACGCTTTCTTT. Its protein is CASSLDERGNAFF. The full variable domain, in which reference TRBV5-1 and TRBJ1-1 provide the parts outside the CDR3, is KAGVTQTPRYLIKTRGQQVTLSCSPISGHRSVSWYQQTPGQGLQFLFEYFSETQRNKGNFPGRFSGRQFSNSRSEMNVSTLELGDSALYLCASSLDERGNAFFGQGTRLTVV.

The chain combines TRBV11-2 with TRBJ2-7, with a tentative D call TRBD1 (6 bases). Germline V CDR1 and CDR2: SGHAT, FQNNGV. With 5 bases removed from V and 6 bases from J, the gap between germline ends came to 14 bases. The CDR3 has 13 residues. CDR3 sequence: CASSPRAGAEQYF. CDR3 in DNA: TGTGCCAGCAGCCCCCGGGCAGGGGCCGAGCAGTACTTC. The full variable domain, its missing parts supplied by reference TRBV11-2 and TRBJ2-7, is EAGVAQSPRYKIIEKRQSVAFWCNPISGHATLYWYQQILGQGPKLLIQFQNNGVVDDSQLPKDRFSAERLKGVDSTLKIQPAKLEDSAVYLCASSPRAGAEQYFGPGTRLTVT.

The rearrangement links TRBV19 to TRBJ1-1, with D perhaps matching TRBD1 (6 bases). The CDR3 runs 16 residues. Germline V gene lookup returns CDR1 LNHDA and CDR2 SQIVND (reference sequence). The V end was cut by 3 bases, the J end by 1 base, with 15 bases between. The CDR3 protein is CASSIRTGQQNTEAFF. In DNA, the CDR3 is TGTGCCAGTAGTATTAGAACCGGACAGCAGAACACTGAAGCTTTCTTT. Drawing the rest from reference TRBV19 and TRBJ1-1, the complete variable domain is DGGITQSPKYLFRKEGQNVTLSCEQNLNHDAMYWYRQDPGQGLRLIYYSQIVNDFQKGDIAEGYSVSREKKESFPLTVTSAQKNPTAFYLCASSIRTGQQNTEAFFGQGTRLTVV.

V is TRBV19 and J is TRBJ1-5, with D hard to call. This CDR3 contains 15 residues. V was trimmed by 5 bases and J by 4 bases, leaving 15 bases between them. CDR1 and CDR2 (germline): LNHDA, SQIVND (reference sequence). The CDR3 sequence is CASSAGRAGNQPQHF. Written as DNA, the CDR3 is TGTGCCAGTAGTGCCGGCCGAGCGGGTAATCAGCCCCAGCATTTT.

The count of this clone is one. The rearrangement uses TRBV15 and TRBJ1-2; D uncertain. The CDR3 has 14 amino acids. Germline loops: CDR1 LNHNV, CDR2 YYDKDF (reference sequence). Trimming cost V 2 bases and J 1 base, with 8 bases left between them. The DNA of the CDR3 is TGTGCCACCAGCAGAAAAGGGTATAACTATGGCTACACCTTC. It codes for CATSRKGYNYGYTF. The whole variable domain, remainder taken from reference TRBV15 and TRBJ1-2, is DAMVIQNPRYQVTQFGKPVTLSCSQTLNHNVMYWYQQKSSQAPKLLFHYYDKDFNNEADTPDNFQSRRPNTSFCFLDIRSPGLGDTAMYLCATSRKGYNYGYTFGSGTRLTVV.

Only a few counts were recorded for this clone. The chain recombines TRBV19 with TRBJ2-7; D call uncertain. CDR1 and CDR2 from the germline V gene are LNHDA and SQIVND (reference sequence). V dropped 9 bases and J dropped 0 bases, with 3 bases sitting between them. CDR3 size: 10 residues. The CDR3 spells CARSSYEQYF. In DNA form, the CDR3 reads TGTGCCAGGAGCTCCTACGAGCAGTACTTC.

The chain joins TRBV4-2 to TRBJ1-1, with D perhaps TRBD1 (6 bases). CDR1 is LGHNA and CDR2 is YNFKEQ in the germline V gene. The CDR3 runs 16 residues. Trimming took off 3 bases at V and 0 bases at J, with 14 bases between the two ends. CDR3 sequence: CASSQATGQMNTEAFF. CDR3 DNA sequence: TGTGCCAGCAGCCAGGCAACAGGACAGATGAACACTGAAGCTTTCTTT.

This clone occurred a few times. The V call is TRBV4-2, the J call TRBJ1-6, with D unresolved. V was pared by 2 bases and J by 3 bases, with 11 bases between. Germline lookup yields CDR1 LGHNA and CDR2 YNFKEQ. There are 16 residues in the CDR3. The CDR3 spells CASSQTFFGYNSPLHF. Written as DNA, the CDR3 is TGTGCCAGCAGCCAAACCTTCTTTGGCTATAATTCACCCCTCCACTTT.

This clone was picked up many times. CDR3 loop: CASSLAFKETQYF. Written as DNA, the CDR3 is TGTGCCAGCAGCTTAGCCTTTAAAGAGACCCAGTACTTC. The chain uses TRBV7-8 and TRBJ2-5; D not certain. CDR3 length equals 13 residues. Germline V CDR1 and CDR2: SGHVS, FQNEAQ. V lost 0 bases, J lost 3 bases, and 5 bases lay in between. The variable domain in full, with the rest retrieved from reference TRBV7-8 and TRBJ2-5, is GAGVSQSPRYKVAKRGQDVALRCDPISGHVSLFWYQQALGQGPEFLTYFQNEAQLDKSGLPSDRFFAERPEGSVSTLKIQRTQQEDSAVYLCASSLAFKETQYFGPGTRLLVL.

V and J are TRBV10-3 and TRBJ1-1; D is uncertain. With 11 bases removed from V and 0 bases from J, the gap between germline ends came to 13 bases. Germline assignment: CDR1 ENHRY and CDR2 SYGVKD. The CDR3 consists of 13 residues. The CDR3 region has the DNA TGTGCCGCCTCCAGCACAATGAACACTGAAGCTTTCTTT. Translating gives CAASSTMNTEAFF.